A single T cell receptor beta chain is shown here with its context. TCRdb ran MiXCR on the 5' RACE reads and lists one entry per CDR3 protein. The sample records 400,000 to 500,000 distinct CDR3 sequences, roughly an eighth being singletons. The data originate from a study of identical twins. The same data also went into a second study, on yellow fever vaccine responses in identical twins.

Sequenced: CD4+ T cells sorted from blood. The sequence was collected from a woman aged 18-35 years in good health.

CDR3 in amino acids: CSARLAVGETQYF. The CDR3, as DNA: TGCAGTGCTAGACTAGCGGTGGGGGAGACCCAGTACTTC. The chain joins TRBV20-1 to TRBJ2-5; the match to TRBD2 covers 7 bases. Germline V CDR1 and CDR2: DFQATT, SNEGSKA (reference sequence). The CDR3 spans 13 residues. V lost 2 bases, J lost 5 bases, and 5 bases stayed unmatched.